These 26 T cell receptor beta chains came from one sample sequenced in a study of blood T cell repertoires in COVID-19. Method: immunoSEQ multiplex PCR; TCRdb's copy keeps in-frame clones and lacks some. The sample holds about 410,000 clones; 86% are singletons and the top ten take roughly 1.4%. Sequencing was done on a sample of peripheral blood. The receptor source for this set is a woman aged 25 to 39 with active or convalescent COVID-19.

The chain links TRBV19 to TRBJ1-1; D is unclear. This CDR3 contains 14 residues. From germline, CDR1 is LNHDA and CDR2 SQIVND (reference sequence). V gave up 6 bases and J gave up 7 bases, with 18 bases separating them. CDR3 DNA sequence: TGTGCCAGTAGCCCTCGGTGGGCGCTTGTTGAAGCTTTCTTT. This gives the protein CASSPRWALVEAFF.

In this sample, this clone turned up a few times. This sequence joins TRBV19 and TRBJ2-2; TRBD1 might be the D (5 bases). The CDR3 spans 14 residues. Looked up from germline, CDR1 is LNHDA and CDR2 is SQIVND (reference sequence). Trimming stripped 9 bases from V and 2 bases from J, with 13 bases between. The CDR3 protein is CASRQTFNTGELFF. Written as DNA, the CDR3 is TGTGCCAGCCGACAGACCTTTAACACCGGGGAGCTGTTTTTT.

V is TRBV27 and J is TRBJ1-2, with 7 bases matching TRBD1. CDR1 and CDR2 from the germline V gene are MNHEY and SMNVEV (reference sequence). V lost 5 bases, J lost 7 bases, and 7 bases stayed unmatched. The CDR3 extends over 13 amino acids. The CDR3 loop reads CASSRQGEVGYTF. In DNA, the CDR3 is TGTGCCAGCAGTCGGCAGGGGGAAGTTGGCTACACCTTC.

The genes are TRBV18 and TRBJ1-1; a possible D gene is TRBD1 (5 bases). This CDR3 spans 13 amino acids. CDR1 is KGHSH and CDR2 is LQKENI in the germline V gene. V lost 2 bases, J lost 10 bases, and 14 bases lay in between. CDR3 sequence: CASSPTLQDGAFF. The CDR3 DNA follows: TGTGCCAGCTCACCAACCTTACAGGACGGAGCTTTCTTT.

The rearrangement uses TRBV10-3 and TRBJ1-2; no clear D gene. V dropped 0 bases and J dropped 6 bases, with 8 bases sitting between them. The CDR3 consists of 13 residues. Germline lookup yields CDR1 ENHRY and CDR2 SYGVKD. CDR3 DNA: TGTGCCATCAGTGAGTCTAAACAGAATGGCTACACCTTC. Residues: CAISESKQNGYTF.

This chain connects TRBV19 to TRBJ1-2, with 10 bases aligning to TRBD1. From germline, CDR1 is LNHDA and CDR2 SQIVND (reference sequence). Trimming at V came to 6 bases and at J to 4 bases, leaving 11 bases not matched to a gene. The CDR3 runs 16 residues. CDR3 amino acids: CASSPTGTGAFYGYTF. The CDR3 DNA is TGTGCCAGTAGCCCGACCGGGACAGGGGCGTTCTATGGCTACACCTTC.

J is TRBJ2-7 and V is TRBV4-1; no clear D gene. Trimming removed 2 bases from V and 6 bases from J, with 8 bases in between. Germline CDR1 reads MGHRA; CDR2 reads YSYEKL. The CDR3 sequence is 12 residues long. This CDR3 is CASSQSSTEQYF. The CDR3, as DNA: TGCGCCAGCAGCCAATCATCTACCGAGCAGTACTTC.

The J gene is TRBJ1-5, the V gene TRBV14, with D possibly TRBD1 on 5 matching bases. V lost 4 bases and J 9 bases, leaving 7 bases between the germline ends. CDR3 length: 11 amino acids. CDR1 is SGHDN, CDR2 FVKESK, per germline. CDR3 in amino acids: CASSLGGPQHF. The CDR3 coding sequence is TGTGCCAGCAGCCTCGGGGGGCCCCAGCATTTT.

The rearrangement links TRBV4-1 to TRBJ1-6, with a possible D match to TRBD1 (5 bases). Per germline, CDR1 MGHRA and CDR2 YSYEKL. This CDR3 spans 20 amino acids. V lost 1 base to trimming and J lost 7 bases, with 26 bases between them. This chain's CDR3 is CASSQGERGPGRGGNSPLHF. CDR3 nucleotides: TGCGCCAGCAGCCAAGGGGAGAGAGGTCCCGGGAGGGGTGGCAATTCACCCCTCCACTTT.

This clone was found a few times. The V call is TRBV5-8, the J call TRBJ1-6, with D tentatively TRBD1 (6 bases). CDR1 is SGHTS, CDR2 YDEGEE, per germline. Trimming removed 0 bases at V and 9 bases at J, with 13 bases between. The CDR3 consists of 15 residues. CDR3 in amino acids: CASSLEGHPGSPLHF. For the CDR3, the DNA is TGTGCCAGCAGCTTGGAGGGACATCCTGGTTCACCCCTCCACTTT.

J is TRBJ1-1 and V is TRBV14; TRBD1 matches 9 bases. V lost 2 bases, J lost 4 bases, and 11 bases stayed unmatched. The CDR3 totals 17 residues. Germline-derived CDR1 and CDR2 are SGHDN and FVKESK. CDR3 bases: TGTGCCAGCAGCCAAAGGATAGGGACAGGGCTCGGCACTGAAGCTTTCTTT. Residues: CASSQRIGTGLGTEAFF.

The CDR3, as DNA: TGTGCCAGCAGCCTCCAACCAGGGTCCGGGGAGCTGTTTTTT. This translates into CASSLQPGSGELFF. The chain employs TRBV3-1 (or the pseudogene TRBV3-2) and TRBJ2-2; D perhaps matches TRBD1 (5 bases). CDR1 is LGHDT, CDR2 YNNKEL, per germline (reference sequence). The CDR3 loop spans 14 amino acids. Trimming took 4 bases from V and 6 from J, leaving 12 bases between them.

This chain connects TRBV5-6 to TRBJ1-2; TRBD1 agrees at 8 bases. This CDR3 is 13 amino acids long. The V segment lost 5 bases and the J segment 7 bases; nucleotides outside the gene matches: 7. Germline lookup yields CDR1 SGHDT and CDR2 YYEEEE. The CDR3 DNA is TGTGCCAGCAGTAAGACAGGGGAGAGTGGCTACACCTTC. This sequence encodes CASSKTGESGYTF. Drawing the rest from reference TRBV5-6 and TRBJ1-2, the complete variable domain is DAGVTQSPTHLIKTRGQQVTLRCSPKSGHDTVSWYQQALGQGPQFIFQYYEEEERQRGNFPDRFSGHQFPNYSSELNVNALLLGDSALYLCASSKTGESGYTFGSGTRLTVV.

The rearrangement joins TRBV20-1 to TRBJ1-3; a weak D match, TRBD1 (6 bases). From germline, CDR1 is DFQATT and CDR2 SNEGSKA (reference sequence). The CDR3 length is 15 residues. Trimming removed 3 bases at V and 3 bases at J, with 15 bases between. CDR3: CSASEGGGDGNTIYF. Here the CDR3 DNA reads TGCAGTGCTAGTGAAGGAGGGGGGGATGGAAACACCATATATTTT.

The chain uses TRBV7-2 and TRBJ1-5; D is uncertain. This CDR3 spans 14 amino acids. The germline V gene has CDR1 SGHTA and CDR2 FQGNSA. Trimming took off 5 bases at V and 3 bases at J, with 11 bases between the two ends. The CDR3 loop is CASSADSYNQPQHF. CDR3 nucleotides: TGTGCCAGCAGCGCAGACTCGTACAATCAGCCCCAGCATTTT.

The chain couples TRBV7-2 to TRBJ1-3, with 7 nucleotides matching TRBD1. The trim removed 2 bases at V and 0 bases at J, leaving 7 bases unmatched. The CDR3 is 17 residues long. Germline V gene data show CDR1 as SGHTA and CDR2 as FQGNSA. CDR3 bases: TGTGCCAGCAGCTTAACTGACAGGGCCAGCTCTGGAAACACCATATATTTT. Residues: CASSLTDRASSGNTIYF.

V and J are TRBV6-1 and TRBJ1-2; 9 nucleotides line up with TRBD1. Per the germline V gene, CDR1 is MNHNS and CDR2 is SASEGT. The ends lost 2 bases at V and 8 bases at J; junction bases unmatched: 12. This CDR3 has 16 residues. The CDR3 sequence: CASSELRDRVKGGYTF. The CDR3 coding sequence is TGTGCCAGCAGTGAATTAAGGGACAGGGTGAAGGGAGGCTACACCTTC.

The chain employs TRBV19 and TRBJ2-2; D is unclear. The V and J ends lost 5 bases and 6 bases respectively, with 7 bases between them. Germline lookup yields CDR1 LNHDA and CDR2 SQIVND (reference sequence). This CDR3 is built from 12 residues. The DNA for the CDR3 is TGTGCCAGTAGTCCGCCGGCCGGGGAGCTGTTTTTT. Its translation is CASSPPAGELFF.

In its sample, this clone was seen once. The V call is TRBV30, the J call TRBJ1-5; weak D call: TRBD1 (6 bases). V was pared by 3 bases and J by 3 bases, with 18 bases between. CDR3 length equals 16 residues. In germline, CDR1 is GTSNPN, CDR2 SVGIG (reference sequence). The CDR3 sequence is CAWRAAGGRLNQPQHF. In DNA form, the CDR3 reads TGTGCCTGGAGGGCGGCGGGGGGCCGACTCAATCAGCCCCAGCATTTT.

The V gene is TRBV5-6, the J gene TRBJ1-5; 8 nucleotides agree with TRBD1. This CDR3 spans 16 amino acids. Per germline, CDR1 SGHDT and CDR2 YYEEEE. Unmatched junction bases numbered 7, after V lost 0 bases and J lost 5 bases. The CDR3 DNA follows: TGTGCCAGCAGCTTGGGTTTTGGGACAGGATATCAGCCCCAGCATTTT. This encodes CASSLGFGTGYQPQHF.

The CDR3 DNA follows: TGTGCCAGCAGTGAGGGCCTCCTATCTGGCTACACCTTC. Translation: CASSEGLLSGYTF. The gene calls are TRBV2 and TRBJ1-2, with D unclear. CDR3 length: 13 residues. Trimming cost V 3 bases and J 7 bases, with 12 bases left between them. Germline assignment: CDR1 SNHLY and CDR2 FYNNEI.

CDR3 protein: CASSLVSGSFHGELFF. For the CDR3, the DNA is TGTGCCAGCAGCCTCGTTAGCGGGAGTTTTCACGGGGAGCTGTTTTTT. V gene TRBV3-1 (or the pseudogene TRBV3-2) combines with J gene TRBJ2-2; 9 bases map to TRBD2. This CDR3 region has 16 residues. The V segment lost 4 bases and the J segment 7 bases; nucleotides outside the gene matches: 10. The V gene's germline CDR1 is LGHDT and CDR2 YNNKEL (reference sequence).

The CDR3 spells CASSLWGEVDEQYF. Here the CDR3 DNA reads TGTGCCAGCAGCTTGTGGGGAGAAGTCGACGAGCAGTACTTC. This chain uses TRBV5-6 with TRBJ2-7; possibly TRBD2 for D (5 bases). The germline gives CDR1 SGHDT, CDR2 YYEEEE. Between the trimmed V and J ends, which lost 1 base and 5 bases, there was a span of 13 bases. The CDR3 sequence is 14 residues long.

V gene TRBV10-3 combines with J gene TRBJ2-7; 7 bases are shared with TRBD2. Germline V gene sequence: CDR1 ENHRY, CDR2 SYGVKD. This CDR3 is built from 14 residues. V lost 7 bases to trimming and J lost 2 bases; unmatched junction nucleotides: 8. The CDR3: CAITGGLGAYEQYF. The CDR3 DNA follows: TGTGCCATCACCGGGGGGTTGGGGGCCTACGAGCAGTACTTC.

The rearrangement joins TRBV4-2 to TRBJ2-2, with D tentatively TRBD2 (6 bases). Germline V gene sequence: CDR1 LGHNA, CDR2 YNFKEQ. V was shortened by 0 bases and J by 7 bases, with 12 bases between the two germline ends. The CDR3 extends over 15 amino acids. DNA for the CDR3: TGTGCCAGCAGCCAAGATGCTCCCGGGGGCGGGGAGCTGTTTTTT. It yields the protein CASSQDAPGGGELFF.

This clone turned up a few times. The rearrangement joins TRBV3-1 (or the pseudogene TRBV3-2) to TRBJ2-7, with D possibly being TRBD2 (6 bases). Trimming removed 4 bases at V and 7 bases at J, with 11 bases between. Germline CDR1 reads LGHDT; CDR2 reads YNNKEL (reference sequence). There are 12 residues in the CDR3. CDR3 residues: CASSRPGREQYF. In DNA form, the CDR3 reads TGTGCCAGCAGCCGCCCTGGGAGGGAGCAGTACTTC.